A single sample is the source of the 7 T cell receptor beta chains below, sequenced in a study of blood T cell repertoires in COVID-19. Data came from immunoSEQ multiplex PCR; TCRdb stores just in-frame clones and leaves some out. The sample lists under 200,000 clones, less than 85% seen once, with less than 3% in the top ten. The sequenced sample consisted of peripheral blood. These receptors came from a woman of 80 years or more with acute or convalescent COVID-19.

The rearrangement joins TRBV27 to TRBJ1-6, with TRBD1 identical over 10 bases. This CDR3 region has 16 residues. The germline CDR1 and CDR2 sequences are MNHEY and SMNVEV (reference sequence). Trimming cost V 2 bases and J 6 bases; bases outside gene matches: 4. This CDR3 is CASSLSRTGGNSPLHF. In nucleotides, the CDR3 is TGTGCCAGCAGTTTAAGCCGGACAGGGGGTAATTCACCCCTCCACTTT.

The V gene is TRBV6-1, the J gene TRBJ2-7; perhaps TRBD2 as D (5 bases). Germline CDR1 reads MNHNS; CDR2 reads SASEGT. Trimming left V 4 bases short and J 5 bases short, with 21 bases between. This CDR3 is built from 16 residues. CDR3 sequence reads: CASSVQLAPLGDEQYF. The CDR3 nucleotides read TGTGCCAGCAGTGTACAATTAGCGCCCCTCGGGGACGAGCAGTACTTC.

The CDR3 region is CASSLDRLYGYTF. CDR3 sequence (DNA): TGTGCCAGCAGTTTAGATAGACTCTATGGCTACACCTTC. The chain is built from TRBV12-3 or TRBV12-4 and TRBJ1-2; the D is unclear. The CDR3 contains 13 residues. Deletions cut 1 base from V and 4 bases from J, with 7 bases between.

V usage is TRBV11-2 and J usage is TRBJ2-5; 7 positions agree with TRBD1. The V and J ends lost 5 bases and 3 bases, in that order; junction bases with no gene match: 3. The CDR3 totals 13 residues. CDR1 SGHAT and CDR2 FQNNGV come from the germline V gene. The CDR3 sequence: CASSRGPEETQYF. The CDR3 nucleotides are TGTGCCAGCAGCAGGGGGCCCGAAGAGACCCAGTACTTC.

CDR3 coding DNA: TGTGCCAGCAGTCCCTCCTGGGGCGGCGGCGGGGAGCTGTTTTTT. Translated: CASSPSWGGGGELFF. The chain uses TRBV3-1 (or the pseudogene TRBV3-2) and TRBJ2-2; perhaps TRBD1 as D (5 bases). CDR3 length: 15 residues. The V and J ends lost 6 bases and 7 bases respectively, with 18 bases between them. CDR1 is LGHDT, CDR2 YNNKEL, per germline (reference sequence).

This clone was picked up a small number of times. The J gene is TRBJ2-7, the V gene TRBV18; 7 nucleotides line up with TRBD1. Germline V CDR1 and CDR2: KGHSH, LQKENI. V was clipped by 6 bases and J by 6 bases; unmatched bases: 14. CDR3 length equals 15 residues. The CDR3 spells CASSPGDSRPTEQYF. The DNA of the CDR3 is TGTGCCAGCTCCCCAGGGGACAGTCGGCCTACCGAGCAGTACTTC.

This chain uses TRBV6-5 with TRBJ1-5, with 8 bases fitting TRBD1. The CDR3 totals 15 residues. CDR1 and CDR2 from the germline V gene are MNHEY and SVGAGI. The junction had 10 bases not matched to a gene; V was cut back by 5 bases and J by 7 bases. Written as DNA, the CDR3 is TGTGCCAGCAGTCCGACACTGACAGGGGCCCAGCCCCAGCATTTT. Translation gives CASSPTLTGAQPQHF.